The source of this T cell receptor beta chain is a study of OX40 agonist ivuxolimab in advanced cancers. Overall study context: Ivuxolimab, an agonistic anti-OX40 (CD134) antibody, was given to patients. Partial responses were recorded for three patients, including one with hepatocellular carcinoma and two with cutaneous melanoma. Among those enrolled, mean age was approximately 62 years (range roughly 23 to 79) and approximately 80% were male.

To note about this clone: Its antigen is unknown.

Generated by immunoSEQ multiplex PCR, the TCRdb table keeps only in-frame clones and is missing some. The sample consists of about 79,000 clones, roughly 94% of them appearing once. J gave up 3 bases and V 5 bases, and 16 bases lay outside the gene matches. The CDR3 consists of 18 residues. In germline, CDR1 is MNHEY, CDR2 SMNVEV (reference sequence). Points from the study as a whole: Averaged across samples, CD8+ T cells carried more expanded clones than CD4+ did.

The origin of this receptor is an adult with an advanced solid tumor such as melanoma, head and neck, liver or kidney cancer. The sequencing here drew on CD4+ or CD8+ T cells sorted from blood, taken in a trial of the OX40 agonist ivuxolimab. V is TRBV27 and J is TRBJ2-1, with 7 nucleotides matching TRBD2. The CDR3 DNA is TGTGCCAGCAGTCCCCTGTCAGTGGGAGGGCCTAACTACAATGAGCAGTTCTTC. It specifies CASSPLSVGGPNYNEQFF.